This T cell receptor (beta chain) was documented in a study of blood T cell repertoires in COVID-19. CDR1 is SGHRS, CDR2 YFSETQ, per germline. The ends lost 4 bases at V and 7 bases at J; junction bases unmatched: 13. The CDR3 spans 16 residues. In the source study's methods: Estimates of nucleated cell counts were drawn from the amplification of reference gene primers. Assay: immunoSEQ multiplex PCR; the TCRdb copy retains only in-frame clones and omits some. That table gives V, J and clone size, and the DNA gave D and trimming. Here the sample spans some 160,000 clones, around three quarters being singletons. Cohort placement rested on clinical history that participants reported themselves.

The V call is TRBV5-1, the J call TRBJ2-1, with 8 bases matching TRBD1. The specimen sequenced was PBMCs or T cells enriched from blood (not recorded which). The sequence came from a woman in her 70s in a cohort exposed to, infected with or recovered from COVID-19 (not recorded which). CDR3 sequence reads: CASSPGLQGEWNEQFF. As DNA, the CDR3 is TGCGCCAGCAGCCCCGGCCTACAGGGGGAGTGGAATGAGCAGTTCTTC. The full variable domain, in which reference TRBV5-1 and TRBJ2-1 provide the parts outside the CDR3, is KAGVTQTPRYLIKTRGQQVTLSCSPISGHRSVSWYQQTPGQGLQFLFEYFSETQRNKGNFPGRFSGRQFSNSRSEMNVSTLELGDSALYLCASSPGLQGEWNEQFFGPGTRLTVL.